This paragraph covers one TCR beta chain sequence. The antigen is unknown. The sample comes from a study of cytomegalovirus exposure and HLA in healthy donors. Findings of the study overall: As was reported, the HLA-A and HLA-B alleles of most subjects were accurately predicted from TCR beta sequences. The study labeled fewer than 200 TCR beta chains cytomegalovirus-associated. A later analysis found TCR association rates differed by HLA locus, highest for DRB1 and lowest for HLA-C.

The CDR3 totals 13 residues. CDR1 and CDR2 from the germline V gene are KGHSH and LQKENI. J lost 3 bases, V lost 11 bases, and 9 bases had no gene match. A multiplex PCR was run with 60 Vbeta primers and 13 Jbeta primers. Assay: immunoSEQ multiplex PCR; the TCRdb copy retains only in-frame clones and omits some. This sample has hundreds of thousands of clones; less than 85% occur once, and the top ten carry under 0.8%. This TCR came from a man younger than 30 in good health and CMV-seronegative. The V gene is TRBV18, the J gene TRBJ1-2, with 7 bases matching TRBD1. The sequenced sample consisted of PBMCs. DNA of the CDR3: TGTGCCGGGAAACAGGGGTCGGACTATGGCTACACCTTC. It encodes CAGKQGSDYGYTF.